This T cell receptor (beta chain) was sequenced for a study of T cell repertoires in MIS-A myocarditis. The sample holds a few counts of this clone. The assay was immunoSEQ multiplex PCR, and TCRdb's table has in-frame clones only and misses some. This table has about 11,000 clones, about 83% appearing once. The specimen was right ventricle heart tissue obtained at autopsy. The TCR originated in a man between 18 and 35 years old with fulminant myocarditis from multisystem inflammatory syndrome in adults (MIS-A) after COVID-19.

CDR3 amino acids: CASSKVGGPGNEQFF. As DNA, the CDR3 is TGTGCCAGTAGTAAAGTGGGAGGGCCGGGTAATGAGCAGTTCTTC. The genes are TRBV19 and TRBJ2-1, with 7 bases matching TRBD2. Germline V gene sequence: CDR1 LNHDA, CDR2 SQIVND (reference sequence). J was trimmed by 7 bases and V by 4 bases; bases with no gene match: 10. This CDR3 has 15 residues.